The 16 T cell receptor beta chains below were found in one sample sequenced in a study of monozygotic twins with inflammatory bowel disease. With the 5' RACE reads reprocessed, TCRdb shows one record per CDR3 protein and no DNA. This sample's table has fewer than 200,000 distinct CDR3 sequences. The sample taken for sequencing was blood. The receptors come from a human donor with ulcerative colitis or Crohn's disease, or a healthy co-twin of an affected twin (not recorded which).

The chain combines TRBV7-3 with TRBJ1-1. Germline V gene sequence: CDR1 SGHTA, CDR2 FQGTGA. CDR3 length: 17 residues. The CDR3: CASSLIGPQVMNTEAFF.

The chain uses TRBV20-1 and TRBJ1-5; TCRdb returns TRBD1, unconfirmable since there is no DNA. The germline CDR1 and CDR2 sequences are DFQATT and SNEGSKA (reference sequence). The CDR3 has 14 amino acids. This CDR3 reads CSATGSGGNQPQHF.

This rearrangement joins TRBV7-2 to TRBJ1-2; TCRdb reports TRBD1, a call that lacks DNA to check it against. From germline, CDR1 is SGHTA and CDR2 FQGNSA. CDR3 length: 12 amino acids. CDR3 protein: CASSFRTDGYTF.

This chain links TRBV5-1 with TRBJ1-6; TCRdb gives TRBD1 as the D gene, but with no DNA this cannot be confirmed. CDR3 length: 15 residues. CDR1 is SGHRS and CDR2 is YFSETQ in the germline V gene. The CDR3 is CASSLRGTEDSPLHF.

The chain recombines TRBV20-1 with TRBJ2-3; TCRdb indicates TRBD1, and absent DNA this call remains unverified. Germline loops: CDR1 DFQATT, CDR2 SNEGSKA (reference sequence). This CDR3 region has 12 residues. CDR3 loop: CSAVGDTDTQYF.

The CDR3 protein is CASFGTHSTDTQYF. This chain joins TRBV5-5 and TRBJ2-3; TCRdb lists TRBD1, though no DNA is available to test this call. CDR1 and CDR2 from the germline V gene are SGHKS and YYEKEE (reference sequence). This CDR3 contains 14 residues. Variable domain in full (rest from reference TRBV5-5 and TRBJ2-3): DAGVTQSPTHLIKTRGQQVTLRCSPISGHKSVSWYQQVLGQGPQFIFQYYEKEERGRGNFPDRFSARQFPNYSSELNVNALLLGDSALYLCASFGTHSTDTQYFGPGTRLTVL.

The chain's CDR3 is CSARDFGSTDTQYF. J is TRBJ2-3 and V is TRBV20-1. CDR1 is DFQATT and CDR2 is SNEGSKA in the germline V gene (reference sequence). The CDR3 has 14 residues.

The chain has TRBV7-8 and TRBJ1-3; TCRdb picks TRBD1, but there is no DNA to check that call. Germline V gene data show CDR1 as SGHVS and CDR2 as FQNEAQ. There are 16 residues in the CDR3. CDR3 protein: CASSLVDPGSGNTIYF.

The V and J genes are TRBV2 and TRBJ2-7; TCRdb's D call of TRBD1 is untestable without DNA. Germline V CDR1 and CDR2: SNHLY, FYNNEI. This CDR3 is built from 15 residues. The CDR3 sequence: CASSGRTASSYEQYF.

V and J are TRBV5-4 and TRBJ1-1. The CDR3 sequence is 15 residues long. CDR1 SGHNT and CDR2 YYREEE come from the germline V gene (reference sequence). CDR3 amino acids: CASSYKAGGNTEAFF.

The V and J genes are TRBV5-1 and TRBJ2-3. The CDR3 is 15 residues long. Per the germline V gene, CDR1 is SGHRS and CDR2 is YFSETQ. CDR3 region: CASSLGTPQADTQYF.

The chain uses TRBV20-1 and TRBJ2-7. This CDR3 is 14 amino acids long. Germline V gives CDR1 DFQATT, CDR2 SNEGSKA (reference sequence). The CDR3: CSARRPGSPLEQYF.

The genes are TRBV10-3 and TRBJ2-7. The CDR3 is made up of 16 amino acids. Germline V CDR1 and CDR2: ENHRY, SYGVKD. CDR3 protein: CAISESSELTDYEQYF.

The chain recombines TRBV9 with TRBJ1-1; the D call of TRBD1 rests on TCRdb alone, since no DNA is present to check it. Germline V gene lookup returns CDR1 SGDLS and CDR2 YYNGEE. This CDR3 has 16 amino acids. The CDR3 here is CASSPGPTDRNTEAFF.

J is TRBJ1-4 and V is TRBV7-2; TCRdb names TRBD1, which stays unverified in the absence of DNA. The CDR3 contains 14 residues. CDR1 SGHTA and CDR2 FQGNSA come from the germline V gene. The CDR3 sequence is CASSPGGGREKLFF.

V usage is TRBV20-1 and J usage is TRBJ2-3; TCRdb's D call, TRBD2, is unchecked because there is no DNA. CDR1 and CDR2 (germline): DFQATT, SNEGSKA (reference sequence). The CDR3 is made up of 14 amino acids. The CDR3 loop reads CSARVAGRADTQYF.